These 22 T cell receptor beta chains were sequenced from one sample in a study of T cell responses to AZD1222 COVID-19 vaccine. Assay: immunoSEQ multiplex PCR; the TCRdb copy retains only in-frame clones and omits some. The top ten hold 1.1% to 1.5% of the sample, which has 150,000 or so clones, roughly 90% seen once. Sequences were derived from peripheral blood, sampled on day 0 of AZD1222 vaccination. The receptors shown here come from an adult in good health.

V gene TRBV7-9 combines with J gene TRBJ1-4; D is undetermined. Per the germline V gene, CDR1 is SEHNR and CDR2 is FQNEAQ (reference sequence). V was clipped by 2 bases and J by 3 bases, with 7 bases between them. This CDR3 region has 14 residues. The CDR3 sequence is CASSLKTANEKLFF. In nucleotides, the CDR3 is TGTGCCAGCAGCTTAAAAACAGCTAATGAAAAACTGTTTTTT.

CDR3 bases: TGTGCCAGCAGCTTGGATCAAGGGGGAAAACTGTTTTTT. Translated, it gives CASSLDQGGKLFF. This chain uses TRBV7-6 with TRBJ1-4, with D perhaps matching TRBD1 (6 bases). V was shortened by 3 bases and J by 10 bases, with 12 bases between the two germline ends. The CDR3 loop spans 13 amino acids. CDR1 SGHVS and CDR2 FNYEAQ come from the germline V gene.

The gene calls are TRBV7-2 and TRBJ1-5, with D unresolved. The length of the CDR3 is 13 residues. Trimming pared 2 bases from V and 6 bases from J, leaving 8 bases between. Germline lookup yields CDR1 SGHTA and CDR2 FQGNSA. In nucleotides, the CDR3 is TGTGCCAGCAGCTTAACAAGGAGTCAGCCCCAGCATTTT. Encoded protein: CASSLTRSQPQHF.

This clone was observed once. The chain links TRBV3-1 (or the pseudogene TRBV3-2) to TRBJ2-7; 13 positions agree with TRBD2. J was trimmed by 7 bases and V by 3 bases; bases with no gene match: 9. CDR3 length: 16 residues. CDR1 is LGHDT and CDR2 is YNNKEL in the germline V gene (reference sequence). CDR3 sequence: CASSQPGLAGFGEQYF. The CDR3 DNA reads TGTGCCAGCAGCCAGCCGGGACTAGCGGGATTTGGGGAGCAGTACTTC.

CDR3 DNA sequence: TGCAGCGTTGAGGTTTTGGCGGGACAGCCCCAGCATTTT. This sequence encodes CSVEVLAGQPQHF. V usage is TRBV29-1 and J usage is TRBJ1-5; D is undetermined. The V gene's germline CDR1 is SQVTM and CDR2 ANQGSEA. This CDR3 comprises 13 residues. With 3 bases removed from V and 7 bases from J, the gap between germline ends came to 13 bases.

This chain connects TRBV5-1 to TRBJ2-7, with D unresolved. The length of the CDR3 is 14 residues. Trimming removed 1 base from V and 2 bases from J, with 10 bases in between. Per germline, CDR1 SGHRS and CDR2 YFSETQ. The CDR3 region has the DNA TGCGCCAGCAGCTTGTTCCTTGGGCCCTACGAGCAGTACTTC. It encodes CASSLFLGPYEQYF.

CDR3 DNA: TGTGCCAGTACAGGGGCCTACGAGCAGTACTTC. Amino acid sequence: CASTGAYEQYF. The rearrangement links TRBV11-2 to TRBJ2-7; TRBD1 matches at 7 bases. The V gene end was trimmed by 9 bases and the J gene end by 2 bases; junction bases not matched to a gene: 1. This CDR3 has 11 amino acids. Germline assignment: CDR1 SGHAT and CDR2 FQNNGV.

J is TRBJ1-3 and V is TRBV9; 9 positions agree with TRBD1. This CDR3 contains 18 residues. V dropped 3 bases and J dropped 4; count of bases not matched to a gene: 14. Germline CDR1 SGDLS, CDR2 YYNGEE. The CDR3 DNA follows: TGTGCCAGCAGCGAGAGACCACAGGGGGCGGTTGGAGGAAACACCATATATTTT. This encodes CASSERPQGAVGGNTIYF.

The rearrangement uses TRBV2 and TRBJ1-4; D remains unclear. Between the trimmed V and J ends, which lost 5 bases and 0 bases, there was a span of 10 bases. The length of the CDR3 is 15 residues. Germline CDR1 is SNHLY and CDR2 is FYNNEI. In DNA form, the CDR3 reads TGTGCCAGCAGTCCGGTGGGAGCAACTAATGAAAAACTGTTTTTT. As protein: CASSPVGATNEKLFF.

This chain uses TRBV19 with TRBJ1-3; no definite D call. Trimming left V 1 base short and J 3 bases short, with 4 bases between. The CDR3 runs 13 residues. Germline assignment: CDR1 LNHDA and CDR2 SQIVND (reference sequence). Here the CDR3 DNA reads TGTGCCAGTAGTATAGCGAATGGAAACACCATATATTTT. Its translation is CASSIANGNTIYF.

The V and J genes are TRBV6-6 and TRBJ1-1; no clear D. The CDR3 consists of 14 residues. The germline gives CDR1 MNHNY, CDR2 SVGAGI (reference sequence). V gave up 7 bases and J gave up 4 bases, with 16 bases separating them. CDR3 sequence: CASIRTSTGTEAFF. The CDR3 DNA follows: TGTGCCAGCATTCGAACCTCGACGGGCACTGAAGCTTTCTTT.

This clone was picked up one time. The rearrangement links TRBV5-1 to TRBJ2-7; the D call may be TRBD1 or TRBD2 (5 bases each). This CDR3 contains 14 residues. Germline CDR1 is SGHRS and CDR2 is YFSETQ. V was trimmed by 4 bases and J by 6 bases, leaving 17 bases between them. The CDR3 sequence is CASSLEIAGAEQYF. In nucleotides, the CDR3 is TGCGCCAGCAGCCTGGAGATTGCCGGGGCCGAGCAGTACTTC.

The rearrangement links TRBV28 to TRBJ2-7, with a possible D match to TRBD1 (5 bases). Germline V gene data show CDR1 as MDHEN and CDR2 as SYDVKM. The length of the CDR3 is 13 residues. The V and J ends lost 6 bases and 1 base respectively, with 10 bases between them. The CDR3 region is CASRKQASYEQYF. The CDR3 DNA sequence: TGTGCCAGCAGGAAACAGGCATCCTACGAGCAGTACTTC.

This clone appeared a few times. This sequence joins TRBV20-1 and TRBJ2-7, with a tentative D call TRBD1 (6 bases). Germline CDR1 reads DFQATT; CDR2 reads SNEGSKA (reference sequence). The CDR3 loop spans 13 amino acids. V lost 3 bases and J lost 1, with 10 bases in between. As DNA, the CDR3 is TGCAGTGCTAGTCCCGGACAGTCCTACGAGCAGTACTTC. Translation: CSASPGQSYEQYF.

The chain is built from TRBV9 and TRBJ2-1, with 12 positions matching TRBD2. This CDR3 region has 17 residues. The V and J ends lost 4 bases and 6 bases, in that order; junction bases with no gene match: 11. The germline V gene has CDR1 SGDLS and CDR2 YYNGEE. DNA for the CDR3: TGTGCCAGCAGCTCCCATGGACTAGCGGGGTCGGTCAATGAGCAGTTCTTC. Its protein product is CASSSHGLAGSVNEQFF.

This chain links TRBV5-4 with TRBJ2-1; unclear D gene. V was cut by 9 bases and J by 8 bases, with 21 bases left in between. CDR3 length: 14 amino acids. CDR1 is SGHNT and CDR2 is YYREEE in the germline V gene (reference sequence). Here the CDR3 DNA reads TGTGCCACCCCTGAGGATCCGTTTGCCGATGAGCAGTTCTTC. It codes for CATPEDPFADEQFF.

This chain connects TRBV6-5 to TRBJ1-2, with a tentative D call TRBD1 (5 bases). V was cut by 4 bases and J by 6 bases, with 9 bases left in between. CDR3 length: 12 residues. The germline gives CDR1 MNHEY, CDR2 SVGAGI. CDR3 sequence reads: CASSFQGNGYTF. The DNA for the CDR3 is TGTGCCAGCAGTTTCCAGGGAAATGGCTACACCTTC.

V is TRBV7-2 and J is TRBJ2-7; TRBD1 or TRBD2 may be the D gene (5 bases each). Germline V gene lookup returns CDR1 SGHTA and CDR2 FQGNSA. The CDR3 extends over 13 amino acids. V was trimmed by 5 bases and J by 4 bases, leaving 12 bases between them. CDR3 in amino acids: CASSPGTEYEQYF. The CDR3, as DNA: TGTGCCAGCAGCCCCGGGACGGAATACGAGCAGTACTTC.

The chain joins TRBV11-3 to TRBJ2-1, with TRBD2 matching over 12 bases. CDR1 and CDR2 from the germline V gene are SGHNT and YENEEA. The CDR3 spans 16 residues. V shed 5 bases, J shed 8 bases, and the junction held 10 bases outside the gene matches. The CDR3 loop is CASSTRLAGAGDEQFF. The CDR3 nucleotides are TGTGCCAGCAGCACCAGACTAGCGGGAGCGGGCGATGAGCAGTTCTTC. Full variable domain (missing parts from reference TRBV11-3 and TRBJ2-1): EAGVVQSPRYKIIEKKQPVAFWCNPISGHNTLYWYLQNLGQGPELLIRYENEEAVDDSQLPKDRFSAERLKGVDSTLKIQPAELGDSAVYLCASSTRLAGAGDEQFFGPGTRLTVL.

The CDR3 loop reads CASSPSAHYEQYF. CDR3 sequence (DNA): TGTGCCAGCAGTCCTTCGGCCCACTACGAGCAGTACTTC. This chain connects TRBV27 to TRBJ2-7, with unresolved D. This CDR3 is built from 13 residues. V was pared by 5 bases and J by 3 bases, with 11 bases between. From germline, CDR1 is MNHEY and CDR2 SMNVEV (reference sequence).

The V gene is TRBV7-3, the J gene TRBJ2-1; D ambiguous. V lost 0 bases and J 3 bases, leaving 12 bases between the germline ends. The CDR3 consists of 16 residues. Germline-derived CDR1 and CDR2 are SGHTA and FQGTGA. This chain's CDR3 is CASSLTTRMGYNEQFF. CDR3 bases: TGTGCCAGCAGCTTAACGACCCGGATGGGCTACAATGAGCAGTTCTTC.

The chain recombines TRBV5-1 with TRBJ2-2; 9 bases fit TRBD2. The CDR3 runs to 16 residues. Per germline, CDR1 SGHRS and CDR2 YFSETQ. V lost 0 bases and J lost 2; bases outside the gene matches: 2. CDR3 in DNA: TGCGCCAGCAGCTTGGGACTAGCGGATAACACCGGGGAGCTGTTTTTT. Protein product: CASSLGLADNTGELFF.